Included here is one TCR beta chain sequence, with context. The antigen this receptor binds is unknown. Nothing much larger sits one base from this clone, and base qualities are not available. The collaborating institutions used their own protocols to collect whole blood in K2EDTA tubes. For TCRbeta analysis, collaborator samples were shipped as frozen whole blood, as isolated PBMCs, or as DNA extracted from either sample type. The sample comes from a study of blood T cell repertoires in COVID-19 (dated by TCRdb to 2019 to 2021). A note on the overall study: Samples from collaborators originated in the United States, Italy and Spain and spanned both the acute and convalescent phases of COVID-19. A freely available public database, intended as a resource for researchers studying the immune response to SARS-CoV-2, is where the repertoires were released. Nearly every sample came with metadata listing a de-identified subject ID, COVID-19 status, age in years and sex. Where available, HLA class I and class II types were taken from metadata supplied by the sample provider and were not determined by assay-based typing. The material from the prospective study consisted of cDNA or gDNA derived from T cells, B-cell-depleted T cells, or PBMCs. Subjects who had been exposed to COVID-19, were actively infected with it, or had recovered from it provided the deeply sampled blood TCRbeta repertoires that made up the dataset. The samples were drawn from two sources: the first 160 participants of the ongoing ImmuneRACE study, and 1,000 to 1,500 subjects contributed by 6 global collaborators.

The immunoSEQ Assay, a bias-controlled multiplex PCR, was used to amplify TCRbeta CDR3 regions from genomic DNA. The source study handled its data this way. Within the assay, amplification of reference gene primers was used to estimate how many nucleated cells each sample contained. To quantify the absolute abundance of each unique TCRbeta CDR3 rearrangement, sequence reads were collapsed and filtered. For each sample, productive Simpson clonality was calculated as the square root of Simpson's diversity index across productive rearrangements. TCRdb carries this immuneACCESS record with in-frame sequences only. Its versions omit some clonotypes, under half of them owing to an unresolved V gene in the studies checked, with the rest unexplained. The V and J calls and clone size are taken from that table; D and trimming were inferred from the DNA. The sample has approximately 94,000 clones on record, roughly 87% of them singletons. Approximately 7.3% of the sample belongs to the ten largest clones.

General conclusions and limits of the study: How much clinical and demographic metadata was included differed by source and by participant, and the metadata was provided uncurated.

The CDR3 measures 13 amino acids from cysteine to phenylalanine. The only DNA kept is the CDR3, 39 bases in frame from the first base. V is clipped by 6 bases and J by 1 base, and the sequence between their germline boundaries is 9 bases long. The V and J genes are TRBV12-3 or TRBV12-4 and TRBJ1-1, with a weak D call of TRBD1 (6 bases match). This sequence was found in a man aged 25-45 years in a cohort sampled during active COVID-19. Source material: peripheral blood. The CDR3 corresponds to CASSRTENTEAFF. The bases are TGTGCCAGCAGCCGGACAGAGAACACTGAAGCTTTCTTT.